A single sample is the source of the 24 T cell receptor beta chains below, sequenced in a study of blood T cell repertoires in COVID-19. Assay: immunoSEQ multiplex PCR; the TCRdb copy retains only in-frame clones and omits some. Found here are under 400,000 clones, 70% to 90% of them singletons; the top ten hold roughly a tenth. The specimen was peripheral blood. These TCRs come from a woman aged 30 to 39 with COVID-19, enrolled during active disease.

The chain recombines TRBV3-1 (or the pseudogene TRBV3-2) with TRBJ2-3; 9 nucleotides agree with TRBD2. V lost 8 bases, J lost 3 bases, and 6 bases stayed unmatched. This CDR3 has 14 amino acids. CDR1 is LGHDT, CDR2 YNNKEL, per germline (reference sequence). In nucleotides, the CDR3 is TGTGCCAGCGGCGGGAGCGGGAGGACAGATACGCAGTATTTT. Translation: CASGGSGRTDTQYF.

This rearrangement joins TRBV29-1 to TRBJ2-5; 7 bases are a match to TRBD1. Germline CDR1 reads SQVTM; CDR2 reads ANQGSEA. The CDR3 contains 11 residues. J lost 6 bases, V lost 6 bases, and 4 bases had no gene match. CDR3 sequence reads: CSVNRGKTQYF. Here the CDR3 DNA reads TGCAGCGTGAACAGGGGCAAGACCCAGTACTTC.

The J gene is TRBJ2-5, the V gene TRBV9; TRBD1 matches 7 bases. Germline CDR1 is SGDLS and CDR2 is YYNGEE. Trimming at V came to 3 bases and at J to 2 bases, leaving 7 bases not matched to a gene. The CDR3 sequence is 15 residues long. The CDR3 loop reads CASSADGTVQETQYF. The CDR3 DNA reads TGTGCCAGCAGCGCAGACGGGACAGTTCAAGAGACCCAGTACTTC.

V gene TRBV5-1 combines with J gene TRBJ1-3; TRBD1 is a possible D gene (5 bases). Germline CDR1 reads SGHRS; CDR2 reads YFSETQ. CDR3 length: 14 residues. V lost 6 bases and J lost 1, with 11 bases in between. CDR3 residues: CASKGEPSGNTIYF. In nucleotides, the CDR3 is TGCGCCAGCAAAGGGGAACCGTCTGGAAACACCATATATTTT.

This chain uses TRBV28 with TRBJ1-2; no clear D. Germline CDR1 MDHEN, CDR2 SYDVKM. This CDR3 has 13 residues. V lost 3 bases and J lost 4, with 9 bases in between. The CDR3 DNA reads TGTGCCAGCAGTTTGGGAGGATCCTATGGCTACACCTTC. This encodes CASSLGGSYGYTF.

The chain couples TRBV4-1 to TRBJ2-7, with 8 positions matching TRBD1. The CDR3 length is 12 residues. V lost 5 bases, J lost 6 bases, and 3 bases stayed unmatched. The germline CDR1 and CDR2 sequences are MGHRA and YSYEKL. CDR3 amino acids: CASSGQGAEQYF. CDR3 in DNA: TGCGCCAGCAGCGGACAGGGAGCCGAGCAGTACTTC.

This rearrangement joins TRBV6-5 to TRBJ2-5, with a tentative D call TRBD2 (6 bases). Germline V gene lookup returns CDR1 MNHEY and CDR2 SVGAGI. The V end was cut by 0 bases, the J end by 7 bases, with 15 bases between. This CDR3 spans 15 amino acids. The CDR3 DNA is TGTGCCAGCAGTTACTCTGGGACGGGAGTTGGGACCCAGTACTTC. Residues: CASSYSGTGVGTQYF.

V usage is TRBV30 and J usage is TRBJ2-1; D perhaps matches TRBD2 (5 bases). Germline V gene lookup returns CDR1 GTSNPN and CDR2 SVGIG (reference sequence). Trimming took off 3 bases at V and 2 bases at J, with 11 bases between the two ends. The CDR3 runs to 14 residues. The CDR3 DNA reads TGTGCCTGGAGAAAGTACGGGACCTACAATGAGCAGTTCTTC. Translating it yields CAWRKYGTYNEQFF.

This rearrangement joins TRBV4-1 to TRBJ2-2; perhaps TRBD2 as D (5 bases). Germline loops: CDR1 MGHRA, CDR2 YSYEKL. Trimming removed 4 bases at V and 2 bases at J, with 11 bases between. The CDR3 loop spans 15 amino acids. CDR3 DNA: TGCGCCAGCAGCCCCGGGGTCTCCAACACCGGGGAGCTGTTTTTT. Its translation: CASSPGVSNTGELFF.

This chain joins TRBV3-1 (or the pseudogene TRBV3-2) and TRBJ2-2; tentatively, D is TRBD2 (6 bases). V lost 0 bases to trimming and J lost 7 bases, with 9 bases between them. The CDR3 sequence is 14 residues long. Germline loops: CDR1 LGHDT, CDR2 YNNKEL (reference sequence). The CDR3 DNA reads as TGTGCCAGCAGCCAAGACCCCGGGAGCGGGGAGCTGTTTTTT. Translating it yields CASSQDPGSGELFF.

The CDR3 here is CASSWQLDRAESDEQFF. Written as DNA, the CDR3 is TGTGCCAGCAGCTGGCAACTAGACAGGGCGGAGAGCGATGAGCAGTTCTTC. The genes are TRBV5-6 and TRBJ2-1, with TRBD1 matching over 7 bases. With 3 bases clipped from V and 8 bases from J, the junction kept 17 bases outside the gene matches. The CDR3 spans 17 residues. Germline values: CDR1 SGHDT, CDR2 YYEEEE.

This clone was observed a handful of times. The CDR3 spells CARSLGGVPRGNQPQHF. The DNA for the CDR3 is TGTGCCAGAAGCCTGGGCGGGGTCCCACGAGGCAATCAGCCCCAGCATTTT. J is TRBJ1-5 and V is TRBV5-3; unclear D gene. TRBV5-3 is an open reading frame, and its role is uncertain. V lost 4 bases and J 2 bases, leaving 19 bases between the germline ends. The CDR3 is 17 amino acids.

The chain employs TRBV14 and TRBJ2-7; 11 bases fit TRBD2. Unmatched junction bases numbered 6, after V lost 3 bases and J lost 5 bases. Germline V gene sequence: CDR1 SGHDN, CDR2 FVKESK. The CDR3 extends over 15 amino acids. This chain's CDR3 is CASSQGGTSGDEQYF. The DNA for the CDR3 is TGTGCCAGCAGCCAGGGCGGGACTAGCGGTGACGAGCAGTACTTC. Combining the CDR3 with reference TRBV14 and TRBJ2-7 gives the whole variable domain EAGVTQFPSHSVIEKGQTVTLRCDPISGHDNLYWYRRVMGKEIKFLLHFVKESKQDESGMPNNRFLAERTGGTYSTLKVQPAELEDSGVYFCASSQGGTSGDEQYFGPGTRLTVT.

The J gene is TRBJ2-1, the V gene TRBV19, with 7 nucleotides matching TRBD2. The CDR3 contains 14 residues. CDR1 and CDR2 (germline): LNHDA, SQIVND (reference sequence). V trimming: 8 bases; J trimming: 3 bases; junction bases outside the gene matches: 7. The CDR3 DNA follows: TGTGCCAGTCGCTTGGGGGGGGTCTACAATGAGCAGTTCTTC. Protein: CASRLGGVYNEQFF.

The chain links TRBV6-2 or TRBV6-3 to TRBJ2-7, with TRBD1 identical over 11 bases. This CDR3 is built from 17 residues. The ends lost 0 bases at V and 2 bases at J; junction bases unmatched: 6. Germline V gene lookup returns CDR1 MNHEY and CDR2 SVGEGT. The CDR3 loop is CASSYSNSGQGAYEQYF. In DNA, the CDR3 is TGTGCCAGCAGTTACTCGAATTCGGGACAGGGGGCCTACGAGCAGTACTTC.

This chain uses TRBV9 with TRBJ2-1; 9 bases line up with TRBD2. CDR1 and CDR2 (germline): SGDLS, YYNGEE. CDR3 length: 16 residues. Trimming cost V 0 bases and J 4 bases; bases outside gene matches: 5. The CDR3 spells CASSVEWTSVYNEQFF. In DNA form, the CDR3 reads TGTGCCAGCAGCGTAGAATGGACTAGCGTATACAATGAGCAGTTCTTC.

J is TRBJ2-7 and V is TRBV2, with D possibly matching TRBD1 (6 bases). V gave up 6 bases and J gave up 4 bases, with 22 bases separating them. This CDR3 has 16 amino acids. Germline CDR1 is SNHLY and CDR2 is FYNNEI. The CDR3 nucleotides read TGTGCCAGCAGGAGCCCCTATACAGGGAGTACTTACGAGCAGTACTTC. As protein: CASRSPYTGSTYEQYF.

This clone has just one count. The CDR3 coding sequence is TGTGCCAGTAGGCAGACAGGAGTCGAAGAAAAACTGTTTTTT. Its protein is CASRQTGVEEKLFF. This sequence joins TRBV19 and TRBJ1-4; D possibly corresponds to TRBD1 (6 bases). The length of the CDR3 is 14 residues. The V gene's germline CDR1 is LNHDA and CDR2 SQIVND (reference sequence). The germline V and J ends were trimmed by 6 bases and 8 bases, with 16 bases remaining between them.

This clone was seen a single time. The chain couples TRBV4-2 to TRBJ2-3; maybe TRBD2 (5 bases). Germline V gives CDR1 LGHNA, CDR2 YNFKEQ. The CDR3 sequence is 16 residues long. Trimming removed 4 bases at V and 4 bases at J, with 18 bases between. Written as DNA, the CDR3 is TGTGCCAGCAGCCCTGAATCTAGTCACGGGGCAGATACGCAGTATTTT. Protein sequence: CASSPESSHGADTQYF.

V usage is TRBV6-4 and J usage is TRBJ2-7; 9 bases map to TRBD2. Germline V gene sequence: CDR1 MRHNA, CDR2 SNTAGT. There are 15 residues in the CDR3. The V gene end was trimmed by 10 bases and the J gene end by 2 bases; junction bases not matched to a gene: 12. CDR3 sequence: CAIPPSGRQTYEQYF. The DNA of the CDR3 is TGTGCCATCCCGCCAAGCGGGAGGCAGACCTACGAGCAGTACTTC.

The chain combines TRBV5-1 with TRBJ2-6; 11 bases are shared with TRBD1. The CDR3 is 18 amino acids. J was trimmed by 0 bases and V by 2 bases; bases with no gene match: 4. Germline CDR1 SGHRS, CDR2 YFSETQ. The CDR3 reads CASSFAGQGASGANVLTF. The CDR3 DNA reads TGCGCCAGCAGCTTTGCCGGACAGGGGGCCTCTGGGGCCAACGTCCTGACTTTC.

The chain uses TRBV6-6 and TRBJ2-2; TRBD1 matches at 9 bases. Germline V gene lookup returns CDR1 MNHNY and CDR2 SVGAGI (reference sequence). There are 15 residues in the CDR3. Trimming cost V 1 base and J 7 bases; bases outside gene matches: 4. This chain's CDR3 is CASSYYRTGVGELFF. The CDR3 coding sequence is TGTGCCAGCAGTTACTATCGGACAGGGGTCGGGGAGCTGTTTTTT.

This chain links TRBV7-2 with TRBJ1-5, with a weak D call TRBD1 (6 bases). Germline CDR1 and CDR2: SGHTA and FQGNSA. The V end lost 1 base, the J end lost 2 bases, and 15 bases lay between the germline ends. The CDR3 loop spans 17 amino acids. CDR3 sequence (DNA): TGTGCCAGCAGCTTAGTTTTGGGGGGGGCAGGCAATCAGCCCCAGCATTTT. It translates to CASSLVLGGAGNQPQHF.

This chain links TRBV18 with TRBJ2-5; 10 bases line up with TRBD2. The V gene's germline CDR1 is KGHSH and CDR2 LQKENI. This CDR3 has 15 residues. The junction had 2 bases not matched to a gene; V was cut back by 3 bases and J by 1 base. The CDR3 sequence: CASSPRTSGQETQYF. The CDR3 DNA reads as TGTGCCAGCTCACCGAGGACTAGCGGCCAAGAGACCCAGTACTTC.